A selection of T cell receptor beta chains follows, all from one sample in a study of T-cell memory formation after mild COVID-19. TCRdb re-analysed the 5' RACE reads in MiXCR, keeping a single row per CDR3 protein. The sample has over 130,000 distinct CDR3 sequences, 14% seen once. Source material: PBMCs or a T cell subset sorted from them (not recorded which). The receptors were sampled from an adult woman who had mild COVID-19 (a few samples of this study predate the infection). Cell type and time point are not known. The CDR3 runs from the conserved cysteine through the conserved F or W. A D gene is named only where the DNA matches it firmly. Size tells how often a clone was seen (once, few, many) or the class of an expanded clone, and some rows leave it out.

CDR3 DNA	CDR3 protein	D gene	V gene	clone size	J gene	CDR3 length
TGTGCCAGCAGCCCACGTCCGGGAGCCAATTATGAGCAGTTCTTC	CASSPRPGANYEQFF	-	TRBV7-9	few	TRBJ2-1	15
TGCGCCAGCAGCCAAGAGCAGCAGCCGAACACCGGGGAGCTGTTTTTT	CASSQEQQPNTGELFF	-	TRBV4-1	-	TRBJ2-2	16
TGTGCCAGCAGCCAAGTAGAAGGAGGGTACGAGCAGTACTTC	CASSQVEGGYEQYF	-	TRBV3-1	-	TRBJ2-7	14
TGTGCCAGCAGTTTACAGGGCAGGGAATCTGAGCAGTTCTTC	CASSLQGRESEQFF	-	TRBV12-3/TRBV12-4	few	TRBJ2-1	14
TGTGCCAGCAGTTCCGGTGGGAGCAATGAGCAGTTCTTC	CASSSGGSNEQFF	-	TRBV12-3/TRBV12-4	few	TRBJ2-1	13
TGTGCCAGCAGTCCGGGACTAGCGGATGGAGAAGATACGCAGTATTTT	CASSPGLADGEDTQYF	TRBD2	TRBV12-3/TRBV12-4	few	TRBJ2-3	16
TGCAGCGTTGAACGCGGGGGGGCCGGGGAGCTGTTTTTT	CSVERGGAGELFF	TRBD2	TRBV29-1	few	TRBJ2-2	13
TGTGCCAGCAGTGAAGCGTTGGGGGGCTGGGAGACCCAGTACTTC	CASSEALGGWETQYF	-	TRBV2	-	TRBJ2-5	15
TGCGCCAGCAGCCAAGATCGGGGACGGAGCACTGAAGCTTTCTTT	CASSQDRGRSTEAFF	-	TRBV4-3	few	TRBJ1-1	15
TGTGCCACCAGCACACTAGTGTGGAACACCGGGGAGCTGTTTTTT	CATSTLVWNTGELFF	-	TRBV15	few	TRBJ2-2	15
TGCGCCAGCAGCTCCGCCCTCCAGGGGAACTTCACCGGGGAGCTGTTTTTT	CASSSALQGNFTGELFF	-	TRBV5-1	few	TRBJ2-2	17
TGTGCCAGCAGTTACCGGGAAGCCGGAGATACGCAGTATTTT	CASSYREAGDTQYF	-	TRBV6-5	-	TRBJ2-3	14
TGTGCCAGCAGCGAAGCCGACAGGGGGGACTACGAGCAGTACTTC	CASSEADRGDYEQYF	TRBD1	TRBV7-9	few	TRBJ2-7	15
TGCAGCGTTTACTACGGGAGCTCTGGAAACACCATATATTTT	CSVYYGSSGNTIYF	-	TRBV29-1	-	TRBJ1-3	14
TGCGCCAGCAGCCCCCCAGGCCTAGCCCCCGAGCAGTACTTC	CASSPPGLAPEQYF	-	TRBV4-1	few	TRBJ2-7	14
TGTGCCAGCAGTGACCCCGGGGAGACTAGCGGGTCCTACGAGCAGTACTTC	CASSDPGETSGSYEQYF	TRBD2	TRBV2	few	TRBJ2-7	17
TGTGCCAGCAGCGCGACACTAGCGGGAGGGCTCAATGAGCAGTTCTTC	CASSATLAGGLNEQFF	TRBD2	TRBV2	few	TRBJ2-1	16
TGTGCCATCAGTGCCGGACAGGGAGATACAGATACGCAGTATTTT	CAISAGQGDTDTQYF	TRBD1	TRBV10-3	many	TRBJ2-3	15
TGTGCCAGCACCACGACAACCCAAGAGCAGTACTTC	CASTTTTQEQYF	-	TRBV7-9	many	TRBJ2-7	12
TGCAGTGCTAGTGGCCCCCAACAGGGCTGGAACACTGAAGCTTTCTTT	CSASGPQQGWNTEAFF	-	TRBV20-1	-	TRBJ1-1	16
TGTGCCAGCCGTTTCTCCTACGAGCAGTACTTC	CASRFSYEQYF	-	TRBV6-2/TRBV6-3	few	TRBJ2-7	11
TGTGCCAGCAACCTAGCGGGAGGAAGCGATGAGCAGTTCTTC	CASNLAGGSDEQFF	TRBD2	TRBV12-3/TRBV12-4	few	TRBJ2-1	14
TGTGCCAGCAGCCCCTGGCTAGATACGCAGTATTTT	CASSPWLDTQYF	-	TRBV11-2	-	TRBJ2-3	12
TGTGCCTGGAGTGTAGGTGTAGGGACTGAAGCTTTCTTT	CAWSVGVGTEAFF	-	TRBV30	few	TRBJ1-1	13
TGTGCCAGCAGCTTAGGCAGGGTCGAGCAGTACTTC	CASSLGRVEQYF	-	TRBV7-9	few	TRBJ2-7	12
TGCAGCGGAGGAGGCTTAGGGCCCCAGTACTTC	CSGGGLGPQYF	-	TRBV29-1	-	TRBJ2-5	11
TGTGCCAGCAGCTTCGACGGCTCCTACAATGAGCAGTTCTTC	CASSFDGSYNEQFF	-	TRBV5-6	medium-sized	TRBJ2-1	14
TGTGCCAGCAGCTTTTACGGGACACCGGATGGTTGGGAGACCCAGTACTTC	CASSFYGTPDGWETQYF	-	TRBV11-1	-	TRBJ2-5	17
TGTGCCAGCAGCCTTAGGGCCCGGACTAGCGGGGTTGACAATGAGCAGTTCTTC	CASSLRARTSGVDNEQFF	TRBD2	TRBV7-8	few	TRBJ2-1	18
TGTGCCAGCAGTCTCCGAAGGGCTACACGAAACACCGGGGAGCTGTTTTTT	CASSLRRATRNTGELFF	-	TRBV7-9	-	TRBJ2-2	17
TGTGCCAGTAGTTCTCGGGGATTCCAAGAGACCCAGTACTTC	CASSSRGFQETQYF	-	TRBV19	-	TRBJ2-5	14
TGTGCCAGCAGTTTGGGCCCCCCGTGGTCAGATACGCAGTATTTT	CASSLGPPWSDTQYF	-	TRBV27	few	TRBJ2-3	15
TGTGCCAGCAAGGAAGGACAGGGTGTGACTGAAGCTTTCTTT	CASKEGQGVTEAFF	TRBD1	TRBV5-6	few	TRBJ1-1	14
TGTGCCACCTTAGCGGGCACCACAGATACGCAGTATTTT	CATLAGTTDTQYF	TRBD2	TRBV2	-	TRBJ2-3	13
TGTGCCAGCAGCCAGCCCGATGACAGGCTCTATACTGGGGCTTTCTTT	CASSQPDDRLYTGAFF	-	TRBV4-2	few	TRBJ1-1	16
TGTGCCAGCAGCTTAGGGGCCACCGGGGATGAGCAGTTCTTC	CASSLGATGDEQFF	-	TRBV7-8	few	TRBJ2-1	14
TGTGCCAGCAGTCTCGATCGTAGCGGGAGGGACGCAAACTCCTACGAGCAGTACTTC	CASSLDRSGRDANSYEQYF	TRBD2	TRBV28	-	TRBJ2-7	19
TGTGCCAGCAGCCTGGAACTCAGCCGGGACCTAACCTACAATGAGCAGTTCTTC	CASSLELSRDLTYNEQFF	-	TRBV5-8	-	TRBJ2-1	18
TGTGCCAGCAGTGGCGTAGGGTACGAGCAGTACTTC	CASSGVGYEQYF	-	TRBV6-5	many	TRBJ2-7	12
TGCAGCGTTGAAGGAGACAGGATGTCCTACGAGCAGTACTTC	CSVEGDRMSYEQYF	-	TRBV29-1	many	TRBJ2-7	14
TGCAGCGTTGAACCCCGGGGGGCTGGCTACACCTTC	CSVEPRGAGYTF	-	TRBV29-1	few	TRBJ1-2	12
TGTGCCAGCAGCCCCCTCCAGGCTAGCGGTCCTCGCGACGAGCAGTACTTC	CASSPLQASGPRDEQYF	TRBD2	TRBV27	-	TRBJ2-7	17
TGTGCCAGCAGTTACTCAACGACCGCAGTGGGCCTACACGGGGAGCTGTTTTTT	CASSYSTTAVGLHGELFF	-	TRBV6-5	few	TRBJ2-2	18
TGTGCCAGCAGTTTAGCGGCGTCAGGGGAAAAAGAGACCCAGTACTTC	CASSLAASGEKETQYF	-	TRBV12-3/TRBV12-4	-	TRBJ2-5	16
TGTGCCAGCAGCCAAAGGCTAGCGGAGACCCAGTACTTC	CASSQRLAETQYF	-	TRBV4-2	many	TRBJ2-5	13
TGTGCCACCGGAGGGGCCAATCAGCCCCAGCATTTT	CATGGANQPQHF	-	TRBV15	few	TRBJ1-5	12
TGTGCCAGCAGTCAACCTGGAGCATACGAGCAGTACTTC	CASSQPGAYEQYF	-	TRBV7-9	few	TRBJ2-7	13
TGCAGTGCAGTACCCCGGGACAGGGCCTACGCTGAGCAGTACTTC	CSAVPRDRAYAEQYF	TRBD1	TRBV20-1	-	TRBJ2-7	15
TGTGCCAGCAGCCGGACGGATGGCTACACCTTC	CASSRTDGYTF	-	TRBV9	few	TRBJ1-2	11
TGTGCCTGGGTGCGTACAGGGTTCGAGCAGTACTTC	CAWVRTGFEQYF	-	TRBV30	-	TRBJ2-7	12
TGTGCCAGCAGCCCGGGGGAAGGCGGGGAGCTGTTTTTT	CASSPGEGGELFF	-	TRBV12-3/TRBV12-4	-	TRBJ2-2	13
TGTGCCAGCAGACCTCAAGTCAGGACTTACACCGGGGAGCTGTTTTTT	CASRPQVRTYTGELFF	-	TRBV12-3/TRBV12-4	-	TRBJ2-2	16
TGCAGTGCTAGAGACCCACAGGGCTTACCCCTCCACTTT	CSARDPQGLPLHF	-	TRBV20-1	many	TRBJ1-6	13
TGTGCCAGCAGACCCCTAGGCCAGCCTAATGAAAAACTGTTTTTT	CASRPLGQPNEKLFF	-	TRBV27	-	TRBJ1-4	15
TGTGCCAGCAGCCCAATTTTGGGAGCCCATGGCTACACCTTC	CASSPILGAHGYTF	-	TRBV7-9	-	TRBJ1-2	14
TGTGCCATCTCCGGGTTAGACACTGAAGCTTTCTTT	CAISGLDTEAFF	-	TRBV7-9	-	TRBJ1-1	12
TGTGCCAGCAGCTTACTTAGAGGGGGACGCACCGGGGAGCTGTTTTTT	CASSLLRGGRTGELFF	-	TRBV7-9	few	TRBJ2-2	16
TGTGCCAGCAGCGCCGGGACACCCTTCAACTATGGCTACACCTTC	CASSAGTPFNYGYTF	-	TRBV9	many	TRBJ1-2	15
TGCGCCAGCAGCCTGGGACAGGGGGTTGAAGATACGCAGTATTTT	CASSLGQGVEDTQYF	TRBD1	TRBV4-1	-	TRBJ2-3	15
TGTGCCAGTAGTATCCCTCCGTGGAGGGAGAACTATGGCTACACCTTC	CASSIPPWRENYGYTF	-	TRBV19	-	TRBJ1-2	16